A selection of T cell receptor beta chains follows, all from one sample in a study of blood T cell repertoires in COVID-19. Here immunoSEQ multiplex PCR was the method, and the copy in TCRdb shows in-frame clones only, minus some. Here the sample spans 150,000 to 200,000 clones, 80% being singletons. The sample consisted of PBMCs or T cells enriched from blood (not recorded which). These receptors were collected from a man aged 55 to 70 who had been exposed to COVID-19. Both conserved end residues are part of each CDR3. Each record gives: D gene, CDR3 length, J gene, clone size, V gene, CDR3 DNA, CDR3 protein. D genes are given only for firm matches. Clone sizes are given selectively: once, few, many, or a class where the clone is expanded.

>TRBD1|15|TRBJ1-6|-|TRBV5-1
TGCGCCAGCAGCACCGGGACAGGGGTAAATTCACCCCTCCACTTT
CASSTGTGVNSPLHF
>TRBD1|15|TRBJ1-5|-|TRBV2
TGTGCCAGCAGCCCCGGGACAGGGGTTTGGCAGCCCCAGCATTTT
CASSPGTGVWQPQHF
>TRBD2|16|TRBJ2-1|-|TRBV28
TGTGCCAGCAGTTTAGTGACTAGCGGTCGATACAATGAGCAGTTCTTC
CASSLVTSGRYNEQFF
>-|13|TRBJ2-5|once|TRBV25-1
TGTGCCAGCTTTCTAGCGACCCAAGAGACCCAGTACTTC
CASFLATQETQYF
>-|13|TRBJ2-2|-|TRBV6-2/TRBV6-3
TGTGCCAGCAGCCTCACTTACACCGGGGAGCTGTTTTTT
CASSLTYTGELFF
>TRBD1|16|TRBJ1-2|-|TRBV29-1
TGCAGCGTCCACAGAGCAGCCGGACAGGGAGGCTATGGCTACACCTTC
CSVHRAAGQGGYGYTF
>TRBD2|15|TRBJ2-7|-|TRBV7-2
TGTGCCAGCAGCCAACTAGGGACTAGCACCCACGAGCAGTACTTC
CASSQLGTSTHEQYF
>-|12|TRBJ2-7|few|TRBV19
TGTGCCAGCAAGTCCCTAGGGAGCGAGCAGTACTTC
CASKSLGSEQYF
>TRBD1|15|TRBJ1-2|few|TRBV7-9
TGTGCCAGCAGCACCGGGACAGGGGGACATCGAGGCTACACCTTC
CASSTGTGGHRGYTF
>TRBD1|15|TRBJ1-5|-|TRBV7-6
TGTGCCAGCAGCTTAGGGACAGGGGGGAATCAGCCCCAGCATTTT
CASSLGTGGNQPQHF
>-|18|TRBJ2-6|-|TRBV10-2
TGCGCCAGCAGTGACGCGGGGAGAAGGGGCGCTGGGGCCAACGTCCTGACTTTC
CASSDAGRRGAGANVLTF
>-|13|TRBJ1-5|few|TRBV7-2
TGTGCCAGCAGCTTAAGGGGGAATCAGCCCCAGCATTTT
CASSLRGNQPQHF
>-|15|TRBJ2-1|-|TRBV5-1
TGCGCCAGCAGCTTTGTGGCATTCTCCTACAATGAGCAGTTCTTC
CASSFVAFSYNEQFF
>TRBD1|17|TRBJ1-2|-|TRBV5-1
TGCGCCAGCAGCCGTCCTCCACAGGGGGCGAGGTACTATGGCTACACCTTC
CASSRPPQGARYYGYTF
>-|12|TRBJ1-2|-|TRBV7-8
TGTGCCAGCAGCTTAGCTCAGGATGGCTACACCTTC
CASSLAQDGYTF
>TRBD2|16|TRBJ2-3|-|TRBV9
TGTGCCAGCAGCGTAGCCGGCGGGAGGGACACAGATACGCAGTATTTT
CASSVAGGRDTDTQYF
>TRBD2|15|TRBJ2-1|-|TRBV27
TGTGCCAGCAGTTTACTCCTAGCGGGAGGCCATGAGCAGTTCTTC
CASSLLLAGGHEQFF
>-|13|TRBJ2-3|-|TRBV18
TGTGCCAGCTCCTCTCCGGGCACAGATACGCAGTATTTT
CASSSPGTDTQYF
>-|15|TRBJ2-3|-|TRBV5-4
TGTGCCAGCAGCTTGAGTCAGTTCAGCACAGATACGCAGTATTTT
CASSLSQFSTDTQYF
>-|16|TRBJ2-1|once|TRBV5-1
TGCGCCAGCAGCTTGGCACCGGCGGGGACGGGGAATGAGCAGTTCTTC
CASSLAPAGTGNEQFF
>TRBD2|16|TRBJ2-2|-|TRBV7-8
TGTGCCAGCAGCTTAGCAGCGGGAGGGAACACCGGGGAGCTGTTTTTT
CASSLAAGGNTGELFF
>TRBD2|13|TRBJ2-5|-|TRBV6-5
TGTGCCAGTGCTCGGGAGGTCCGGGAGACCCAGTACTTC
CASAREVRETQYF
>TRBD2|17|TRBJ2-2|-|TRBV19
TGTGCCAGTACCCGCCTGACTAGCGGGGCGAACACCGGGGAGCTGTTTTTT
CASTRLTSGANTGELFF